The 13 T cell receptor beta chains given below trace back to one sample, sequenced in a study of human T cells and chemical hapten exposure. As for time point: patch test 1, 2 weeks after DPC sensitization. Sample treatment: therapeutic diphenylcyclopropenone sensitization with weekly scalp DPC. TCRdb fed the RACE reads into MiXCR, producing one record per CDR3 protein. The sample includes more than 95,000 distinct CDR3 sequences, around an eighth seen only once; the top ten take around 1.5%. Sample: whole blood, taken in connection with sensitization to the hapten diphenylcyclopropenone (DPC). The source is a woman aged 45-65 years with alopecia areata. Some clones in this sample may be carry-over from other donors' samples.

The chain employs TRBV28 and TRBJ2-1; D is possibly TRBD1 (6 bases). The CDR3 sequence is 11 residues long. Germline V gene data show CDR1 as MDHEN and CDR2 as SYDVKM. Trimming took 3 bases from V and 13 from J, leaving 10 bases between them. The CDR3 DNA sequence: TGTGCCAGCAGTTTCGGCAGGGGACAGTTCTTC. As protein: CASSFGRGQFF. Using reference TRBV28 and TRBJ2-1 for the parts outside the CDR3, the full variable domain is DVKVTQSSRYLVKRTGEKVFLECVQDMDHENMFWYRQDPGLGLRLIYFSYDVKMKEKGDIPEGYSVSREKKERFSLILESASTNQTSMYLCASSFGRGQFFGPGTRLTVL.

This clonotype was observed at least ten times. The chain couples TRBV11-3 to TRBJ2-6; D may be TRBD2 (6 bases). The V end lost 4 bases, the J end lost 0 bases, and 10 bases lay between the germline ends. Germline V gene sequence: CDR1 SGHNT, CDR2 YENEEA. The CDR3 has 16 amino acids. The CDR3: CASSSGDSSGANVLTF. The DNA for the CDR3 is TGTGCCAGCAGCTCGGGAGACAGCTCTGGGGCCAACGTCCTGACTTTC.

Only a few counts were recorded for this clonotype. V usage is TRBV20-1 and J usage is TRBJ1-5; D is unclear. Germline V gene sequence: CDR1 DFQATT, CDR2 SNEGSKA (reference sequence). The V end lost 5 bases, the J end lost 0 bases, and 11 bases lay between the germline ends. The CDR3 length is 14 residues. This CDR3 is CSALSGSSNQPQHF. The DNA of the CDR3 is TGCAGTGCTCTCTCTGGGAGTAGCAATCAGCCCCAGCATTTT.

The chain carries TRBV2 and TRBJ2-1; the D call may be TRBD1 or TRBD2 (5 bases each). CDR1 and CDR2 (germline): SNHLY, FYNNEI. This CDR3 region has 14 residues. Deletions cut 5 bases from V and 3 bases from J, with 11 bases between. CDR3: CASSMTAVYNEQFF. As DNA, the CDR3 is TGTGCCAGCAGTATGACAGCGGTCTACAATGAGCAGTTCTTC.

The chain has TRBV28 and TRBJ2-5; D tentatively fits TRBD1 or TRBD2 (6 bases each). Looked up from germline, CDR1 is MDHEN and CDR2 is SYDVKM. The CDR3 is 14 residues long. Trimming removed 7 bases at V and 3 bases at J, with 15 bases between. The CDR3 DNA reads TGTGCCAGCAACTCCCCGGGGGCAGAAGAGACCCAGTACTTC. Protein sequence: CASNSPGAEETQYF.

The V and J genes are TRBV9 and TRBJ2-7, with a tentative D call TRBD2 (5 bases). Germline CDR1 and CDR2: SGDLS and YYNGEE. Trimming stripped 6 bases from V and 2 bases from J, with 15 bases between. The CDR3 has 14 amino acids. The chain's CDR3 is CASIGLGIPYEQYF. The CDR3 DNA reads TGTGCCAGCATCGGACTGGGGATCCCCTACGAGCAGTACTTC.

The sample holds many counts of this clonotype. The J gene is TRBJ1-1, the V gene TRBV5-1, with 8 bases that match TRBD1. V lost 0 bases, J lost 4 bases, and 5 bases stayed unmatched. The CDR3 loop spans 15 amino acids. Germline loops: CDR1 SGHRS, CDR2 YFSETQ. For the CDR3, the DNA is TGCGCCAGCAGCTTGGTGCGGCAGGGGGCCACTGAAGCTTTCTTT. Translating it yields CASSLVRQGATEAFF.

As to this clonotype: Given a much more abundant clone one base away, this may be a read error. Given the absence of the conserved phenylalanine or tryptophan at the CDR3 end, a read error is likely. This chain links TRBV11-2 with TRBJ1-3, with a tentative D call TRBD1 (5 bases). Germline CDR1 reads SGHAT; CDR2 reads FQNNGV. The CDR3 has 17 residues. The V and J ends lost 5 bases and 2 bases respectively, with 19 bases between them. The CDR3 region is CASSRVRGAEPGNTIYL. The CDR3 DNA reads TGTGCCAGCAGCCGAGTTAGAGGGGCAGAACCTGGAAACACCATATATTTA.

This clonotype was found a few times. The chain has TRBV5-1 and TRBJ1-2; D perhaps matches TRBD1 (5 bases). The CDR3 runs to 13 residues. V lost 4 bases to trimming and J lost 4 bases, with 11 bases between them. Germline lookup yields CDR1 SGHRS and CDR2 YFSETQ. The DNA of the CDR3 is TGCGCCAGCAGCCCGGACACCCTCTATGGCTACACCTTC. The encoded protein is CASSPDTLYGYTF.

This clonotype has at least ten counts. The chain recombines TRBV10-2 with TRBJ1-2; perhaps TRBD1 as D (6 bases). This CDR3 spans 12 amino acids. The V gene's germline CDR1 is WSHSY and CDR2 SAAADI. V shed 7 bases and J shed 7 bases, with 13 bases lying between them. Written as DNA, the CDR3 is TGCGCCAGCAAGCTACTAGGGGGTGGCTACACCTTC. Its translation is CASKLLGGGYTF.

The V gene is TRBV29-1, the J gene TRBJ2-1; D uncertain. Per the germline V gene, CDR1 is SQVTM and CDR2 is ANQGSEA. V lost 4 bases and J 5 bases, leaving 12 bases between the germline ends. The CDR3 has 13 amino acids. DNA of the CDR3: TGCAGCGTTGGGGCACATTCCGACAATGAGCAGTTCTTC. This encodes CSVGAHSDNEQFF.

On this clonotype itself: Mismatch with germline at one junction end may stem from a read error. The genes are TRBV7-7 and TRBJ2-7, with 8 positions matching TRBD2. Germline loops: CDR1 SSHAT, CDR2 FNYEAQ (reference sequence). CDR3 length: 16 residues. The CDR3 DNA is TGTGCTAGCAGCTTAGCGTCGGGAGGGTCCGGAGGCGAGCAGTACTTC. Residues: CASSLASGGSGGEQYF.

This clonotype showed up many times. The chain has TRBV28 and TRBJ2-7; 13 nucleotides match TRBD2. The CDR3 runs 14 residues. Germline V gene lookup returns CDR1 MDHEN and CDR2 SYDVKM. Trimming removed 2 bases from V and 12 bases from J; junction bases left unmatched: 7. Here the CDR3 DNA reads TGTGCCAGCAGTTTAGGACTAGCGGGAGTACCGGGGTACTTC. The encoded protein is CASSLGLAGVPGYF.